A single sample is the source of the 18 T cell receptor beta chains below, sequenced in a study of T cell responses to AZD1222 COVID-19 vaccine. The assay was immunoSEQ multiplex PCR, and TCRdb's table has in-frame clones only and misses some. The sample has about 56,000 clones; approximately 83% are singletons. Material: peripheral blood, obtained on day 0 of AZD1222 vaccination. The receptors were sampled from an adult in good health.

This chain links TRBV25-1 with TRBJ1-4, with D possibly being TRBD1 (6 bases). The CDR3 extends over 13 amino acids. The V gene lost 8 bases and the J gene lost 10 bases, with 17 bases spanning the gap. The V gene's germline CDR1 is MGHDK and CDR2 SYGVNS. CDR3 nucleotide sequence: TGTGCCAGCGGTATCGGACAGTCTGTAAAACTGTTTTTT. Its protein is CASGIGQSVKLFF.

This clone showed up just once. The V and J genes are TRBV4-1 and TRBJ1-2; 11 bases are a match to TRBD1. Germline CDR1 is MGHRA and CDR2 is YSYEKL. The trim removed 4 bases at V and 2 bases at J, leaving 9 bases unmatched. This CDR3 comprises 17 residues. The CDR3 sequence is CASSRRTGGDSNYGYTF. CDR3 nucleotide sequence: TGCGCCAGCAGCCGCCGGACAGGGGGCGACTCAAACTATGGCTACACCTTC.

This clone was seen more than once but under ten times. The rearrangement joins TRBV2 to TRBJ2-7, with no clear D. Germline V gene lookup returns CDR1 SNHLY and CDR2 FYNNEI. V lost 7 bases to trimming and J lost 2 bases, with 12 bases between them. This CDR3 region has 13 residues. CDR3 bases: TGTGCCAGCAAGGGTAGGCCGGCCTACGAGCAGTACTTC. Translating gives CASKGRPAYEQYF.

The V gene is TRBV11-1, the J gene TRBJ2-7; no reliable D call. CDR3 length equals 14 residues. Trimming stripped 5 bases from V and 2 bases from J, with 13 bases between. CDR1 is SGHAT and CDR2 is FQDESV in the germline V gene (reference sequence). As DNA, the CDR3 is TGTGCCAGCAGCCCCCTCAGCGCGACCTACGAGCAGTACTTC. Amino acids: CASSPLSATYEQYF.

Written as DNA, the CDR3 is TGTGCCAGCAGCCAAGATCAGCGGGGGGCTGGCACCGGGGAGCTGTTTTTT. Translation gives CASSQDQRGAGTGELFF. The rearrangement joins TRBV4-2 to TRBJ2-2, with 9 bases aligning to TRBD2. Germline V gene sequence: CDR1 LGHNA, CDR2 YNFKEQ. The CDR3 consists of 17 residues. The V gene end was trimmed by 0 bases and the J gene end by 4 bases; junction bases not matched to a gene: 6.

This clone was seen a few times. The chain uses TRBV6-2 or TRBV6-3 and TRBJ1-1; TRBD1 aligns across 12 bases. The CDR3 contains 17 residues. With V trimmed by 2 bases and J by 7 bases, 11 bases remained unmatched. Germline CDR1 reads MNHEY; CDR2 reads SVGEGT. The CDR3 nucleotides are TGTGCCAGCAGTTACACCACGGGACAGGGGGCGCGGAATGAAGCTTTCTTT. It is translated as CASSYTTGQGARNEAFF.

J is TRBJ1-1 and V is TRBV5-4; 10 nucleotides agree with TRBD1. The CDR3 is 15 amino acids. V was pared by 4 bases and J by 4 bases, with 7 bases of the junction left unmatched. Per the germline V gene, CDR1 is SGHNT and CDR2 is YYREEE (reference sequence). The CDR3 DNA reads as TGTGCCAGCAGCCCAAAGACAGGGGGCTTCACTGAAGCTTTCTTT. This translates into CASSPKTGGFTEAFF.

The V and J genes are TRBV27 and TRBJ2-3, with 11 nucleotides matching TRBD1. With 3 bases clipped from V and 6 bases from J, the junction kept 8 bases outside the gene matches. From germline, CDR1 is MNHEY and CDR2 SMNVEV (reference sequence). The CDR3 runs 16 residues. CDR3 sequence reads: CASSFLGQGAWDTQYF. The DNA for the CDR3 is TGTGCCAGCAGTTTCTTAGGACAGGGGGCTTGGGATACGCAGTATTTT.

The chain combines TRBV7-2 with TRBJ2-3; D might be TRBD1 (6 bases). Germline values: CDR1 SGHTA, CDR2 FQGNSA. Trimming removed 2 bases from V and 0 bases from J, with 9 bases in between. This CDR3 comprises 15 residues. CDR3 coding DNA: TGTGCCAGCAGCTTATACGGACAGAGCACAGATACGCAGTATTTT. It translates to CASSLYGQSTDTQYF.

This chain connects TRBV19 to TRBJ1-1; maybe TRBD1 (5 bases). Per the germline V gene, CDR1 is LNHDA and CDR2 is SQIVND (reference sequence). V lost 4 bases and J lost 4, with 19 bases in between. The CDR3 consists of 16 residues. CDR3 residues: CASSNPTGGITTEAFF. For the CDR3, the DNA is TGTGCCAGTAGTAACCCCACGGGGGGTATAACCACTGAAGCTTTCTTT. The full variable domain, completed using reference TRBV19 and TRBJ1-1, is DGGITQSPKYLFRKEGQNVTLSCEQNLNHDAMYWYRQDPGQGLRLIYYSQIVNDFQKGDIAEGYSVSREKKESFPLTVTSAQKNPTAFYLCASSNPTGGITTEAFFGQGTRLTVV.

J is TRBJ1-5 and V is TRBV3-1 (or the pseudogene TRBV3-2); 9 positions agree with TRBD1. Germline values: CDR1 LGHDT, CDR2 YNNKEL (reference sequence). Trimming at V came to 5 bases and at J to 0 bases, leaving 14 bases not matched to a gene. The CDR3 loop spans 19 amino acids. CDR3 DNA sequence: TGTGCCAGCAGCTTGGGGGGGACAGGGACCGGTTATAGCAATCAGCCCCAGCATTTT. Its protein is CASSLGGTGTGYSNQPQHF.

The gene calls are TRBV7-2 and TRBJ1-2; D remains ambiguous. The germline CDR1 and CDR2 sequences are SGHTA and FQGNSA. This CDR3 contains 15 residues. Trimming stripped 3 bases from V and 8 bases from J, with 19 bases between. The CDR3 sequence: CASSLGGSAGKGYTF. CDR3 in DNA: TGTGCCAGCAGCTTGGGTGGGAGTGCTGGGAAAGGCTACACCTTC.

The chain links TRBV28 to TRBJ1-4; maybe TRBD1 (5 bases). Germline V CDR1 and CDR2: MDHEN, SYDVKM. Deletions cut 6 bases from V and 3 bases from J, with 14 bases between. This CDR3 comprises 15 residues. CDR3 in DNA: TGTGCCAGCAGCGGAAGAGGGGTTTCTAATGAAAAACTGTTTTTT. Amino acids: CASSGRGVSNEKLFF.

In this sample, this clone turned up a few times. This rearrangement joins TRBV5-4 to TRBJ1-5, with 7 bases matching TRBD1. CDR3 length: 13 residues. Unmatched junction bases numbered 3, after V lost 2 bases and J lost 7 bases. CDR1 SGHNT and CDR2 YYREEE come from the germline V gene (reference sequence). The CDR3 loop reads CASSFGQDQPQHF. The CDR3 region has the DNA TGTGCCAGCAGCTTCGGACAGGACCAGCCCCAGCATTTT. The whole variable domain, filled in from reference TRBV5-4 and TRBJ1-5, reads ETGVTQSPTHLIKTRGQQVTLRCSSQSGHNTVSWYQQALGQGPQFIFQYYREEENGRGNFPPRFSGLQFPNYSSELNVNALELDDSALYLCASSFGQDQPQHFGDGTRLSIL.

CDR3 coding DNA: TGCAGCGGCGTCGGGGGGCGTACAGATACGCAGTATTTT. This sequence encodes CSGVGGRTDTQYF. The genes are TRBV29-1 and TRBJ2-3; the D gene is possibly TRBD2 (7 bases). V lost 7 bases and J lost 3, with 14 bases in between. Germline-derived CDR1 and CDR2 are SQVTM and ANQGSEA. The CDR3 extends over 13 amino acids.

The chain employs TRBV5-4 and TRBJ2-1; 7 nucleotides align to TRBD1. Germline CDR1 and CDR2: SGHNT and YYREEE (reference sequence). With 3 bases clipped from V and 0 bases from J, the junction kept 3 bases outside the gene matches. The CDR3 length is 15 residues. The CDR3 region has the DNA TGTGCCAGCAGCTGGGACAGAAGCTCCTACAATGAGCAGTTCTTC. Translating it yields CASSWDRSSYNEQFF. The full variable domain, rest sourced from reference TRBV5-4 and TRBJ2-1, is ETGVTQSPTHLIKTRGQQVTLRCSSQSGHNTVSWYQQALGQGPQFIFQYYREEENGRGNFPPRFSGLQFPNYSSELNVNALELDDSALYLCASSWDRSSYNEQFFGPGTRLTVL.

The chain has TRBV3-1 (or the pseudogene TRBV3-2) and TRBJ2-1, with D unresolved. Deletions cut 0 bases from V and 0 bases from J, with 9 bases between. The CDR3 runs to 16 residues. Germline CDR1 and CDR2: LGHDT and YNNKEL (reference sequence). CDR3 nucleotides: TGTGCCAGCAGCCAAGACGACATACGCTCCTACAATGAGCAGTTCTTC. Its translation: CASSQDDIRSYNEQFF.

This clone was observed a few times. CDR3 coding DNA: TGTGCTAGTGCCTCGGAATGGACTCTCCTCAATGAAAAACTGTTTTTT. Its protein product is CASASEWTLLNEKLFF. V usage is TRBV12-5 and J usage is TRBJ1-4; D call uncertain. Germline-derived CDR1 and CDR2 are LGHNT and FRNRAP. The CDR3 has 16 residues. The germline V and J ends were trimmed by 7 bases and 5 bases, with 20 bases remaining between them.